The following is a TCR beta chain sequence with its context. The record originates from a study of blood T cell repertoires in COVID-19. In the study overall: Sites across the United States, Italy and Spain contributed samples from acute and convalescent COVID-19. Sources were T cells, B-cell-depleted T cells, or PBMCs; the material itself was cDNA or gDNA.

CDR3 length: 14 residues. V was pared by 2 bases and J by 1 base, with 8 bases between. Germline CDR1 KGHSH, CDR2 LQKENI. Original methodology: From reference gene primer amplification, estimates of nucleated cell counts were derived. The data were produced by immunoSEQ multiplex PCR, yet TCRdb's version contains in-frame clones alone and is incomplete. The DNA gave D and trimming, while V, J and clone size come from that table. The sample yields around 55,000 clones, roughly 90% seen once. Specimen: peripheral blood. V usage is TRBV18 and J usage is TRBJ1-1; no reliable D call. The sequence derives from a human donor with active COVID-19. The donor label of this sample is uncertain. The CDR3 DNA is TGTGCCAGCTCACCAAGCCAGGCGAACACTGAAGCTTTCTTT. It specifies CASSPSQANTEAFF. The full variable domain, completed using reference TRBV18 and TRBJ1-1, is NAGVMQNPRHLVRRRGQEARLRCSPMKGHSHVYWYRQLPEEGLKFMVYLQKENIIDESGMPKERFSAEFPKEGPSILRIQQVVRGDSAAYFCASSPSQANTEAFFGQGTRLTVV.